This TCR beta chain was retrieved from a study of blood T cell repertoires in COVID-19. Study overall: The United States, Italy and Spain were the sources of the acute and convalescent COVID-19 samples. T cells, B-cell-depleted T cells, or PBMCs supplied cDNA or gDNA.

Trimming cost V 2 bases and J 0 bases, with 8 bases left between them. Germline V gene lookup returns CDR1 SGHTA and CDR2 FQGNSA. The CDR3 consists of 15 residues. Original analysis: Using reference gene primer amplification, nucleated cell counts were estimated. Profiled with immunoSEQ multiplex PCR; TCRdb holds only in-frame clones, not every one. For V, J and clone size, that table is used; D and trimming come from the DNA. The table shows about 74,000 clones, with over 75% occurring only once. This chain joins TRBV7-2 and TRBJ1-5; D may be TRBD1 (5 bases). This sequence originates from a man in his 70s with active or convalescent COVID-19. The material sequenced was peripheral blood. CDR3 nucleotide sequence: TGTGCCAGCAGCTTAAGGGGTTTTAGCAATCAGCCCCAGCATTTT. Protein sequence: CASSLRGFSNQPQHF.